The entry below gives a single TCR beta chain sequence along with its context. The sample belongs to a study of blood T cell repertoires in COVID-19. Across the study: Material from acute and convalescent COVID-19 was sourced from the United States, Italy and Spain.

CDR1 and CDR2 from the germline V gene are SNHLY and FYNNEI. The CDR3 runs to 12 residues. The V end was cut by 6 bases, the J end by 2 bases, with 5 bases between. In the authors' workflow: Researchers report that nucleated cell counts were estimated from reference gene primer amplification. Method: immunoSEQ multiplex PCR; TCRdb's copy keeps in-frame clones and lacks some. V and J calls and clone size follow that table, whereas D and trimming were derived from the DNA. The table shows approximately 240,000 clones, with 87% occurring only once. Cohort placement rested on clinical history that participants reported themselves.

The TCR comes from a woman aged 25 to 39 with acute COVID-19. V usage is TRBV2 and J usage is TRBJ1-5; tentative D call: TRBD1 (5 bases). The source material was PBMCs or T cells enriched from blood (not recorded which). The CDR3 nucleotides read TGTGCCAGCAGACAGGGCAATCAGCCCCAGCATTTT. Translated: CASRQGNQPQHF.